This T cell receptor beta chain was captured by sequencing in a study of shared clonotypes between healthy human individuals. Regarding the study as a whole: All-four-donor shared clonotypes had higher generation probabilities than non-shared clonotypes did. A handful of donors held about 5% of naive CD4 clonotypes in common. The researchers took only blood, and tissue repertoires probably look different.

In regard to this clone: The antigen is unknown.

Libraries were prepared by immunoSEQ multiplex PCR; TCRdb keeps only in-frame clonotypes and omits some of them. The table has about 640,000 clones, around 72% seen once; the top ten hold 1.8%. The receptor's source is a woman in her 30s in good health. The sequencing sample was made of memory CD4+ T cells sorted from blood. As for subset: CD45RA-negative fraction.

This CDR3 is CASSASWAGEQYF. In nucleotides, the CDR3 is TGTGCCAGCAGTGCATCCTGGGCGGGCGAGCAGTACTTC. The V and J genes are TRBV25-1 and TRBJ2-7; a weak D match, TRBD2 (5 bases). The CDR3 spans 13 residues. V was cut by 4 bases and J by 6 bases, with 13 bases left in between. Germline V lookup: CDR1 MGHDK, CDR2 SYGVNS.